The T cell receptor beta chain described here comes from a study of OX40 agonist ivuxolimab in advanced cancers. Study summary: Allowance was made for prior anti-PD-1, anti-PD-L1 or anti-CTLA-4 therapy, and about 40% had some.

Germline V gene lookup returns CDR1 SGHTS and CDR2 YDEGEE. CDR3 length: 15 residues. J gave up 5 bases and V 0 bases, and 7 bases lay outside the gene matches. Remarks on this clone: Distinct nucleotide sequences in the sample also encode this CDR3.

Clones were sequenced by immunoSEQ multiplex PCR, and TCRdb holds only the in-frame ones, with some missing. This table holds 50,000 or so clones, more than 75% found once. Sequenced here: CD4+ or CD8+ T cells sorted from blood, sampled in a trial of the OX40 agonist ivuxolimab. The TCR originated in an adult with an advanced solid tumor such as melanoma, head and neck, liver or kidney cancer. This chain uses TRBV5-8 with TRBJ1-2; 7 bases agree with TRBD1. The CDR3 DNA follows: TGTGCCAGCAGCTTGGCAGGGGGAGTGGTGTATGGCTACACCTTC. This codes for CASSLAGGVVYGYTF.